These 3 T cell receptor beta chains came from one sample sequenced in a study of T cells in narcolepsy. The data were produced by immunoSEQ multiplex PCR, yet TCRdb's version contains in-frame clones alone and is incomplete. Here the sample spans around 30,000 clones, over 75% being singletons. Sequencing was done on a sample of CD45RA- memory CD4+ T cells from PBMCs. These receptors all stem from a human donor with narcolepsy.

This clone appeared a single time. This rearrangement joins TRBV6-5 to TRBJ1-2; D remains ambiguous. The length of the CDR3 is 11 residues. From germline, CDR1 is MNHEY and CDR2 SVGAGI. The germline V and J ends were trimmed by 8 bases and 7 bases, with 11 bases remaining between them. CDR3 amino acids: CASRDLSGYTF. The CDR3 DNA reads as TGTGCCAGCCGGGATTTGAGTGGCTACACCTTC.

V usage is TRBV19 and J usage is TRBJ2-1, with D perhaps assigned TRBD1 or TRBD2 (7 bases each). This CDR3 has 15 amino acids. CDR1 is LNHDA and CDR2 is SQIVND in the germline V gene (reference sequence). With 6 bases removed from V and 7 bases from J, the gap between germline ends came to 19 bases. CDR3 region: CASRSPGGGRNEQFF. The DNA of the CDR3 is TGTGCCAGTAGATCGCCAGGGGGGGGGCGGAATGAGCAGTTCTTC.

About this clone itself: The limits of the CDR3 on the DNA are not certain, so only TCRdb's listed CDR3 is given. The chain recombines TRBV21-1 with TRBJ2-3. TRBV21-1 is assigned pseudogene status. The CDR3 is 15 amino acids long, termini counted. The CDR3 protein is CASSKVGGGADTQYF.